Below, 2 T cell receptor beta chains from the same sample are listed, as sequenced in a study of cytomegalovirus exposure and HLA in healthy donors. Primers included in the PCR were 60 Vbeta and 13 Jbeta primers. Method: immunoSEQ multiplex PCR; TCRdb's copy keeps in-frame clones and lacks some. The table has 120,000 to 150,000 clones, around 82% seen once. Sequencing used PBMCs. These receptor sequences come from a man aged 18 to 29 in good health and CMV-seropositive.

The chain joins TRBV6-5 to TRBJ2-1; TRBD2 matches at 7 bases. This CDR3 is 15 amino acids long. In germline, CDR1 is MNHEY, CDR2 SVGAGI. V gave up 6 bases and J gave up 3 bases; unmatched junction bases: 8. The CDR3 loop is CASSRGLEHYNEQFF. CDR3 coding DNA: TGTGCCAGCAGCCGAGGACTAGAGCACTACAATGAGCAGTTCTTC.

The V and J genes are TRBV28 and TRBJ1-2, with 10 bases lining up with TRBD1. Germline V gives CDR1 MDHEN, CDR2 SYDVKM. The length of the CDR3 is 13 residues. Trimming cost V 10 bases and J 1 base; bases outside gene matches: 3. In DNA, the CDR3 is TGTGCCACTCGGACAGGGGGTAACTATGGCTACACCTTC. Residues: CATRTGGNYGYTF.